This entry lists 22 T cell receptor beta chains sequenced from one sample in a study of T cell responses to AZD1222 COVID-19 vaccine. Sequencing used immunoSEQ multiplex PCR; TCRdb keeps in-frame clones, though not all of them. Of 140,000 or so clones listed, about 92% are singletons. Sequences were derived from peripheral blood, sampled after recovery from COVID-19. These receptors all come from an adult who had recovered from COVID-19.

The gene calls are TRBV6-5 and TRBJ2-7; D unresolved. The CDR3 runs to 14 residues. Trimming left V 6 bases short and J 2 bases short, with 14 bases between. The germline CDR1 and CDR2 sequences are MNHEY and SVGAGI. The CDR3 loop is CASSQTAVPYEQYF. CDR3 DNA: TGTGCCAGCAGCCAGACCGCTGTTCCCTACGAGCAGTACTTC.

V gene TRBV4-1 combines with J gene TRBJ2-7; perhaps TRBD2 as D (6 bases). Germline CDR1 is MGHRA and CDR2 is YSYEKL. The CDR3 sequence is 18 residues long. V was shortened by 4 bases and J by 2 bases, with 24 bases between the two germline ends. The chain's CDR3 is CASSLLEWDGGTPYEQYF. In nucleotides, the CDR3 is TGCGCCAGCAGCCTGTTGGAATGGGACGGCGGGACTCCCTACGAGCAGTACTTC.

This chain links TRBV24-1 with TRBJ1-3, with D hard to call. Trimming removed 5 bases from V and 2 bases from J, with 6 bases in between. Germline V CDR1 and CDR2: KGHDR, SFDVKD. The CDR3 consists of 13 residues. CDR3 amino acids: CATSAPTGNTIYF. In DNA form, the CDR3 reads TGTGCCACCAGTGCCCCGACTGGAAACACCATATATTTT.

The rearrangement links TRBV9 to TRBJ1-5; no clear D. V lost 0 bases and J 2 bases, leaving 12 bases between the germline ends. Germline V gene sequence: CDR1 SGDLS, CDR2 YYNGEE. The CDR3 runs 16 residues. This CDR3 is CASSVDPGQGNQPQHF. The CDR3 DNA reads as TGTGCCAGCAGCGTAGATCCTGGGCAAGGCAATCAGCCCCAGCATTTT.

This clone came up once. The chain has TRBV6-5 and TRBJ1-1, with D possibly TRBD1 on 5 matching bases. This CDR3 region has 11 residues. Germline lookup yields CDR1 MNHEY and CDR2 SVGAGI. Trimming shortened V by 6 bases and J by 8 bases, and 10 bases separated the two germline ends. The CDR3 sequence is CASRREGEAFF. In nucleotides, the CDR3 is TGTGCCAGCAGACGGGAGGGGGAAGCTTTCTTT.

V is TRBV6-5 and J is TRBJ2-7; D is perhaps TRBD2 (6 bases). This CDR3 is built from 13 residues. Germline V gene data show CDR1 as MNHEY and CDR2 as SVGAGI. Trimming shortened V by 3 bases and J by 4 bases, and 10 bases separated the two germline ends. The CDR3, as DNA: TGTGCCAGCAGTTATGCAGGGAGGTACGAGCAGTACTTC. Translation: CASSYAGRYEQYF.

In nucleotides, the CDR3 is TGTGCCAGCAGGGAGGGACAGGCGAGCAATCAGCCCCAGCATTTT. This codes for CASREGQASNQPQHF. This chain links TRBV2 with TRBJ1-5, with 8 bases matching TRBD1. CDR1 and CDR2 (germline): SNHLY, FYNNEI. This CDR3 is 15 amino acids long. The V and J ends lost 6 bases and 1 base, in that order; junction bases with no gene match: 5.

The rearrangement links TRBV4-1 to TRBJ1-5; the match to TRBD1 covers 7 bases. V lost 0 bases to trimming and J lost 5 bases; unmatched junction nucleotides: 19. This CDR3 is 20 amino acids long. From germline, CDR1 is MGHRA and CDR2 YSYEKL. In DNA form, the CDR3 reads TGCGCCAGCAGCCAAGATGAGGGGGGATTGGACAGGACGCTGGATCAGCCCCAGCATTTT. Translation: CASSQDEGGLDRTLDQPQHF.

The J gene is TRBJ2-7, the V gene TRBV6-5; 7 bases are shared with TRBD1. CDR1 is MNHEY and CDR2 is SVGAGI in the germline V gene. V trimming: 6 bases; J trimming: 2 bases; junction bases outside the gene matches: 7. The CDR3 totals 14 residues. CDR3 DNA: TGTGCCAGCAGCCGACAGGGCTTAACCTACGAGCAGTACTTC. Its protein product is CASSRQGLTYEQYF.

The V call is TRBV5-6, the J call TRBJ1-2; the match to TRBD1 covers 7 bases. This CDR3 contains 17 residues. Germline V gene sequence: CDR1 SGHDT, CDR2 YYEEEE. V shed 0 bases, J shed 2 bases, and the junction held 10 bases outside the gene matches. CDR3 nucleotides: TGTGCCAGCAGCTTGGGGGAAAAAAAGGGGGCGAACTATGGCTACACCTTC. Protein: CASSLGEKKGANYGYTF.

The chain uses TRBV3-1 (or the pseudogene TRBV3-2) and TRBJ1-6; D is perhaps TRBD1 (5 bases). Looked up from germline, CDR1 is LGHDT and CDR2 is YNNKEL (reference sequence). The CDR3 length is 18 residues. Trimming took off 0 bases at V and 6 bases at J, with 18 bases between the two ends. DNA of the CDR3: TGTGCCAGCAGCCAAGATTCGCCTGTGGGGCAGACTAATTCACCCCTCCACTTT. This sequence encodes CASSQDSPVGQTNSPLHF.

The rearrangement joins TRBV15 to TRBJ1-6; 8 nucleotides match TRBD1. Germline V gene data show CDR1 as LNHNV and CDR2 as YYDKDF (reference sequence). This CDR3 spans 13 amino acids. V dropped 11 bases and J dropped 9; count of bases not matched to a gene: 9. The CDR3 spells CASIGQGFSPLHF. CDR3 DNA: TGTGCCTCGATAGGACAGGGTTTTTCACCCCTCCACTTT. Combining the CDR3 with reference TRBV15 and TRBJ1-6 gives the whole variable domain DAMVIQNPRYQVTQFGKPVTLSCSQTLNHNVMYWYQQKSSQAPKLLFHYYDKDFNNEADTPDNFQSRRPNTSFCFLDIRSPGLGDTAMYLCASIGQGFSPLHFGNGTRLTVT.

V is TRBV5-4 and J is TRBJ2-5; 9 nucleotides align to TRBD1. The CDR3 is 15 residues long. The V and J ends lost 0 bases and 4 bases, in that order; junction bases with no gene match: 4. Germline V gives CDR1 SGHNT, CDR2 YYREEE (reference sequence). The CDR3 region is CASSLDPGQGETQYF. The CDR3, as DNA: TGTGCCAGCAGCTTGGACCCGGGACAGGGAGAGACCCAGTACTTC.

The chain uses TRBV19 and TRBJ2-3, with D possibly matching TRBD1 (5 bases). V lost 8 bases and J lost 1, with 28 bases in between. From germline, CDR1 is LNHDA and CDR2 SQIVND (reference sequence). This CDR3 is 19 amino acids long. The CDR3 region is CASGPVPRGGGLGTDTQYF. The DNA of the CDR3 is TGTGCCAGTGGACCCGTACCTAGGGGCGGCGGATTAGGCACAGATACGCAGTATTTT. Complete variable domain (other parts from reference TRBV19 and TRBJ2-3): DGGITQSPKYLFRKEGQNVTLSCEQNLNHDAMYWYRQDPGQGLRLIYYSQIVNDFQKGDIAEGYSVSREKKESFPLTVTSAQKNPTAFYLCASGPVPRGGGLGTDTQYFGPGTRLTVL.

The CDR3 spells CASWTSGANVLTF. Written as DNA, the CDR3 is TGTGCCAGCTGGACATCTGGGGCCAACGTCCTGACTTTC. The V and J genes are TRBV19 and TRBJ2-6; a weak D match, TRBD1 (5 bases). The CDR3 totals 13 residues. Germline V gene lookup returns CDR1 LNHDA and CDR2 SQIVND (reference sequence). Trimming took off 9 bases at V and 1 base at J, with 7 bases between the two ends.

This clone was observed once. The chain links TRBV20-1 to TRBJ2-7; D might be TRBD2 (5 bases). CDR1 is DFQATT and CDR2 is SNEGSKA in the germline V gene (reference sequence). This CDR3 is built from 10 residues. Trimming stripped 3 bases from V and 9 bases from J, with 9 bases between. CDR3 amino acids: CSASAGMQYF. In nucleotides, the CDR3 is TGCAGTGCTAGTGCCGGGATGCAGTACTTC.

The chain couples TRBV4-1 to TRBJ2-7; no clear D gene. The CDR3 runs 15 residues. Trimming left V 0 bases short and J 9 bases short, with 18 bases between. Germline-derived CDR1 and CDR2 are MGHRA and YSYEKL. The CDR3 reads CASSQEWSTGVRQYF. The DNA of the CDR3 is TGCGCCAGCAGCCAAGAGTGGTCGACGGGCGTGCGGCAGTACTTC.

The gene calls are TRBV9 and TRBJ1-1; TRBD1 is a possible D gene (5 bases). This CDR3 is built from 13 residues. The germline gives CDR1 SGDLS, CDR2 YYNGEE. Trimming left V 3 bases short and J 2 bases short, with 8 bases between. For the CDR3, the DNA is TGTGCCAGCAGCGCCAGGGTTAACACTGAAGCTTTCTTT. This codes for CASSARVNTEAFF.

V is TRBV19 and J is TRBJ2-7; 7 positions agree with TRBD2. V lost 6 bases to trimming and J lost 3 bases; unmatched junction nucleotides: 8. Germline assignment: CDR1 LNHDA and CDR2 SQIVND (reference sequence). The CDR3 is made up of 14 amino acids. Here the CDR3 reads CASREGGSLYEQYF. The CDR3 bases are TGTGCCAGTAGGGAGGGCGGGAGTCTCTACGAGCAGTACTTC.

The chain links TRBV18 to TRBJ1-1; D gene ambiguous. Germline lookup yields CDR1 KGHSH and CDR2 LQKENI. This CDR3 is built from 14 residues. V lost 4 bases, J lost 0 bases, and 9 bases lay in between. The CDR3 spells CASSQGNLNTEAFF. The CDR3, as DNA: TGTGCCAGCTCACAGGGCAACCTGAACACTGAAGCTTTCTTT.

The rearrangement joins TRBV28 to TRBJ1-4; D is uncertain. Germline V gene data show CDR1 as MDHEN and CDR2 as SYDVKM. The CDR3 length is 14 residues. Deletions cut 5 bases from V and 10 bases from J, with 17 bases between. CDR3 in amino acids: CASSPSGEAGKLFF. In nucleotides, the CDR3 is TGTGCCAGCAGTCCCTCTGGGGAGGCGGGAAAACTGTTTTTT.

The rearrangement links TRBV7-2 to TRBJ2-1; a possible D gene is TRBD2 (6 bases). Trimming took off 3 bases at V and 2 bases at J, with 11 bases between the two ends. The CDR3 contains 15 residues. CDR1 and CDR2 (germline): SGHTA, FQGNSA. CDR3 nucleotides: TGTGCCAGCAGCTTCGGTAGCGGAGCCTACAATGAGCAGTTCTTC. Amino acids: CASSFGSGAYNEQFF.